This TCR beta chain was sequenced in a study of T-cell memory formation after mild COVID-19. TCR alpha and TCR beta cDNA libraries carrying sample barcodes and UMIs came from 5'RACE with constant-segment primers. In TCRdb, the 5' RACE reads were re-called with MiXCR into one record per CDR3 protein. The top ten clones hold around 21% of a sample with around 300,000 distinct CDR3 sequences, roughly a fifth of them seen once. V dropped 3 bases and J dropped 4; count of bases not matched to a gene: 8. Germline CDR1 reads SGHTA; CDR2 reads FQGNSA. The length of the CDR3 is 15 residues. Broader study findings: The finding that pre-infection memory included some responding clones suggested that cross-reactive memory joined. There was no confirmation that second-wave clones peaking on day 37 were SARS-CoV-2 specific. A second wave expanding day 15 to 37 was CD4+-biased; contracting clones were balanced.

Notes on this clonotype: Its antigen remains unidentified.

The receptor was isolated from a man aged 18 to 30 who had mild COVID-19 (a few samples of this study predate the infection). Cell type and time point are not known. Sequencing input: PBMCs or a T cell subset sorted from them (not recorded which). The rearrangement joins TRBV7-2 to TRBJ1-2, with 7 bases lining up with TRBD1. CDR3 coding DNA: TGTGCCAGCAGCTTCACGGACAGGTTGGCCTATGGCTACACCTTC. It yields the protein CASSFTDRLAYGYTF. Variable domain in full (rest from reference TRBV7-2 and TRBJ1-2): GAGVSQSPSNKVTEKGKDVELRCDPISGHTALYWYRQSLGQGLEFLIYFQGNSAPDKSGLPSDRFSAERTGGSVSTLTIQRTQQEDSAVYLCASSFTDRLAYGYTFGSGTRLTVV.